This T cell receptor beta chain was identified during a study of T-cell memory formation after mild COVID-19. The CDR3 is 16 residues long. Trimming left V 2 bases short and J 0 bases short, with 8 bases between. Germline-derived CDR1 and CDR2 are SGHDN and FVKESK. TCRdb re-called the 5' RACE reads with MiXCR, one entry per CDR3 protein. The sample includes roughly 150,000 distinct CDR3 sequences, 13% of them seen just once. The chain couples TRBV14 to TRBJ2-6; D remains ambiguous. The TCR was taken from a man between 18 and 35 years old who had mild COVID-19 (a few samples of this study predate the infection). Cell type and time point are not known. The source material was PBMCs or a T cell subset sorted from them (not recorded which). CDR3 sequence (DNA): TGTGCCAGCAGCCAAATGGTTCTCTCTGGGGCCAACGTCCTGACTTTC. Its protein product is CASSQMVLSGANVLTF.